The 20 T cell receptor beta chains below were found in one sample sequenced in a study of blood T cell repertoires in COVID-19. The repertoire was sequenced with immunoSEQ multiplex PCR; TCRdb's copy has only in-frame clones and lacks some. The repertoire has more than 200,000 clones, around 86% of them found once; the top ten carry 1.6%. Sample: PBMCs or T cells enriched from blood (not recorded which). These receptor sequences come from a woman aged 50 to 60 who had recovered from COVID-19.

V is TRBV10-3 and J is TRBJ1-3, with 8 bases lining up with TRBD1. CDR1 is ENHRY and CDR2 is SYGVKD in the germline V gene. The CDR3 is 15 amino acids. J was trimmed by 3 bases and V by 8 bases; bases with no gene match: 9. The CDR3: CAIQEAGGYGNTIYF. The DNA for the CDR3 is TGTGCCATCCAAGAGGCAGGGGGCTATGGAAACACCATATATTTT.

The genes are TRBV10-3 and TRBJ2-1; TRBD2 matches 8 bases. The CDR3 runs 14 residues. V trimming: 10 bases; J trimming: 4 bases; junction bases outside the gene matches: 9. Germline loops: CDR1 ENHRY, CDR2 SYGVKD. The CDR3 DNA reads as TGTGCCAGCGGTCCCAGCGGGAGTTACAATGAGCAGTTCTTC. Protein sequence: CASGPSGSYNEQFF.

The chain has TRBV3-1 (or the pseudogene TRBV3-2) and TRBJ2-7, with a weak D call TRBD2 (6 bases). This CDR3 has 12 amino acids. With 4 bases removed from V and 2 bases from J, the gap between germline ends came to 6 bases. Germline V gene lookup returns CDR1 LGHDT and CDR2 YNNKEL (reference sequence). The CDR3 loop reads CASSPGAYEQYF. The CDR3 nucleotides are TGTGCCAGCAGCCCGGGAGCCTACGAGCAGTACTTC.

This chain uses TRBV4-2 with TRBJ2-5, with 10 bases lining up with TRBD2. The V gene's germline CDR1 is LGHNA and CDR2 YNFKEQ. This CDR3 region has 15 residues. V dropped 4 bases and J dropped 4; count of bases not matched to a gene: 6. This CDR3 reads CASSPLAGAPETQYF. The CDR3, as DNA: TGTGCCAGCAGCCCCCTAGCGGGAGCCCCAGAGACCCAGTACTTC.

This chain uses TRBV15 with TRBJ1-2, with TRBD1 matching 7 bases. Looked up from germline, CDR1 is LNHNV and CDR2 is YYDKDF (reference sequence). The V gene end was trimmed by 3 bases and the J gene end by 4 bases; junction bases not matched to a gene: 5. This CDR3 region has 14 residues. In DNA form, the CDR3 reads TGTGCCACCAGCAGTCAACAGGGGCCCTATGGCTACACCTTC. It yields the protein CATSSQQGPYGYTF. Full variable domain (rest looked up from reference TRBV15 and TRBJ1-2): DAMVIQNPRYQVTQFGKPVTLSCSQTLNHNVMYWYQQKSSQAPKLLFHYYDKDFNNEADTPDNFQSRRPNTSFCFLDIRSPGLGDTAMYLCATSSQQGPYGYTFGSGTRLTVV.

V and J are TRBV21-1 and TRBJ2-2; the tabulated D call, TRBD1, remains unverified against the DNA. TRBV21-1 corresponds to a pseudogene. There are 18 residues in the CDR3. CDR3 residues: CASRYLGSRHLNTGELFF. The CDR3 DNA reads TGTGCCAGCCGCTATTTAGGCTCGAGACACCTGAACACCGGGGAGCTGTTTTTT.

The V gene is TRBV5-1, the J gene TRBJ2-7; D is unresolved. V was trimmed by 0 bases and J by 1 base, leaving 5 bases between them. There are 13 residues in the CDR3. Germline loops: CDR1 SGHRS, CDR2 YFSETQ. CDR3 residues: CASSLELSYEQYF. DNA for the CDR3: TGCGCCAGCAGCTTGGAACTTTCCTACGAGCAGTACTTC.

The J gene is TRBJ1-4, the V gene TRBV10-3, with D unresolved. With 10 bases removed from V and 3 bases from J, the gap between germline ends came to 9 bases. Germline V gives CDR1 ENHRY, CDR2 SYGVKD. The CDR3 is 12 residues long. Here the CDR3 reads CATRRANEKLFF. The DNA for the CDR3 is TGTGCCACCAGGAGGGCTAATGAAAAACTGTTTTTT.

J is TRBJ1-2 and V is TRBV7-2; D uncertain. Trimming took 5 bases from V and 7 from J, leaving 17 bases between them. This CDR3 comprises 14 residues. Germline V gives CDR1 SGHTA, CDR2 FQGNSA. CDR3 loop: CASSPTIGGPGYTF. The CDR3 region has the DNA TGTGCCAGCAGCCCAACGATCGGAGGCCCTGGCTACACCTTC.

In this sample, this clone turned up a few times. V is TRBV12-5 and J is TRBJ1-2; D is ambiguous. Trimming removed 4 bases at V and 0 bases at J, with 9 bases between. Germline lookup yields CDR1 LGHNT and CDR2 FRNRAP. The length of the CDR3 is 14 residues. CDR3 in amino acids: CASGSSTSNYGYTF. The CDR3 DNA reads TGTGCTAGTGGTTCGAGCACTTCTAACTATGGCTACACCTTC.

The chain uses TRBV2 and TRBJ1-4; no firm D call. V was shortened by 4 bases and J by 8 bases, with 17 bases between the two germline ends. Looked up from germline, CDR1 is SNHLY and CDR2 is FYNNEI. The CDR3 loop spans 15 amino acids. The CDR3 nucleotides read TGTGCCAGCAGTGTATTAGTAGGAGGAGGAGAAAAACTGTTTTTT. Residues: CASSVLVGGGEKLFF.

The chain joins TRBV7-3 to TRBJ2-1, with a possible D match to TRBD2 (7 bases). CDR3 length: 16 residues. V was cut by 1 base and J by 0 bases, with 10 bases left in between. Germline CDR1 reads SGHTA; CDR2 reads FQGTGA. CDR3 in DNA: TGTGCCAGCAGCTTAAGCGGGGGCGCCTCCTACAATGAGCAGTTCTTC. It is translated as CASSLSGGASYNEQFF.

The chain uses TRBV27 and TRBJ1-2; 7 bases fit TRBD1. This CDR3 spans 14 amino acids. V lost 10 bases and J lost 8; bases outside the gene matches: 16. CDR1 is MNHEY, CDR2 SMNVEV, per germline (reference sequence). For the CDR3, the DNA is TGTGCCACTACCCCCACCGGGACAGCCCACGGCTACACCTTC. Translation: CATTPTGTAHGYTF.

V is TRBV7-8 and J is TRBJ2-3, with a possible D match to TRBD2 (7 bases). Germline V gene lookup returns CDR1 SGHVS and CDR2 FQNEAQ. V lost 1 base and J lost 5, with 13 bases in between. The CDR3 length is 15 residues. CDR3 residues: CASSLGGGRRDTQYF. The CDR3 coding sequence is TGTGCCAGCAGCTTAGGGGGGGGGCGCCGAGATACGCAGTATTTT. The full variable domain, rest sourced from reference TRBV7-8 and TRBJ2-3, is GAGVSQSPRYKVAKRGQDVALRCDPISGHVSLFWYQQALGQGPEFLTYFQNEAQLDKSGLPSDRFFAERPEGSVSTLKIQRTQQEDSAVYLCASSLGGGRRDTQYFGPGTRLTVL.

The chain joins TRBV10-3 to TRBJ2-5, with TRBD2 matching over 10 bases. This CDR3 is built from 14 residues. V shed 9 bases and J 4 bases; nucleotides not matched to a gene: 8. Germline-derived CDR1 and CDR2 are ENHRY and SYGVKD. CDR3 nucleotide sequence: TGTGCCATTTCCAGCGGGAGGGCCCGAGAGACCCAGTACTTC. It encodes CAISSGRARETQYF.

The J gene is TRBJ2-1, the V gene TRBV4-2, with 9 bases lining up with TRBD2. Losses at the gene ends were 1 base for V and 1 base for J; bases not matched to a gene: 2. This CDR3 is built from 16 residues. The germline V gene encodes CDR1 LGHNA and CDR2 YNFKEQ. The CDR3 coding sequence is TGTGCCAGCAGCCAAGGACTAGCGGCTTCCTACAATGAGCAGTTCTTC. Residues: CASSQGLAASYNEQFF.

This CDR3 is CASSGTGGYGYTF. Written as DNA, the CDR3 is TGTGCCAGCAGCGGCACAGGGGGCTATGGCTACACCTTC. The chain is built from TRBV5-6 and TRBJ1-2, with TRBD1 identical over 8 bases. J was trimmed by 4 bases and V by 4 bases; bases with no gene match: 3. There are 13 residues in the CDR3. Germline V lookup: CDR1 SGHDT, CDR2 YYEEEE.

This rearrangement joins TRBV12-5 to TRBJ2-1; maybe TRBD2 (6 bases). Trimming took off 4 bases at V and 2 bases at J, with 15 bases between the two ends. This CDR3 is 16 amino acids long. Germline V lookup: CDR1 LGHNT, CDR2 FRNRAP. The CDR3 spells CASGSSGTSTYNEQFF. The CDR3 region has the DNA TGTGCTAGTGGTTCATCCGGGACTTCAACCTACAATGAGCAGTTCTTC.

The chain combines TRBV5-1 with TRBJ2-1; 9 bases align to TRBD2. The germline CDR1 and CDR2 sequences are SGHRS and YFSETQ. Losses at the gene ends were 0 bases for V and 7 bases for J; bases not matched to a gene: 5. There are 15 residues in the CDR3. The CDR3 region has the DNA TGCGCCAGCAGCTTGGATAGCGGGAGTCTGAATGAGCAGTTCTTC. Translating it yields CASSLDSGSLNEQFF. The full variable domain, its missing parts supplied by reference TRBV5-1 and TRBJ2-1, is KAGVTQTPRYLIKTRGQQVTLSCSPISGHRSVSWYQQTPGQGLQFLFEYFSETQRNKGNFPGRFSGRQFSNSRSEMNVSTLELGDSALYLCASSLDSGSLNEQFFGPGTRLTVL.

The gene calls are TRBV19 and TRBJ2-1; TRBD2 might be the D (5 bases). V dropped 3 bases and J dropped 5 bases, with 11 bases sitting between them. CDR3 size: 14 residues. Germline CDR1 and CDR2: LNHDA and SQIVND (reference sequence). CDR3 sequence (DNA): TGTGCCAGTAGTATGGGTGGGAGCGACAATGAGCAGTTCTTC. This gives the protein CASSMGGSDNEQFF.